This is a list of T cell receptor beta chains from one sample in a study of blood T cells in healthy people across ages. TCRdb re-analysed the 5' RACE reads in MiXCR, keeping a single row per CDR3 protein. The data contain about 640,000 distinct CDR3 sequences, 40% to 45% of them singletons. The sequenced sample was blood. The receptors were gathered from a man of 80 years or more in good health. Both conserved end residues are part of each CDR3. D genes are given only for firm matches. Size is omitted from some rows. Given values are once, few, many or a class for expanded clones.

d_gene	v_gene	j_gene	abundance	CDR3aa	CDR3nt
-	TRBV7-7	TRBJ2-1	-	CASSPSALLNNEQFF	TGTGCCAGCAGCCCGTCGGCCCTCCTAAACAATGAGCAGTTCTTC
TRBD1	TRBV25-1	TRBJ2-3	-	CASGFPRRTGRCTDTQYF	TGTGCCAGCGGGTTCCCCCGTCGGACAGGAAGATGCACAGATACGCAGTATTTT
TRBD2	TRBV6-2/TRBV6-3	TRBJ2-1	few	CASSYGSGRASNEQFF	TGTGCCAGCAGTTACGGTAGCGGGAGGGCCTCCAATGAGCAGTTCTTC
TRBD2	TRBV12-3/TRBV12-4	TRBJ2-3	-	CASSLRSPSGTQYF	TGTGCCAGCAGTTTAAGGTCCCCTAGCGGTACGCAGTATTTT
-	TRBV6-5	TRBJ2-2	-	CASSYIGNTGELFF	TGTGCCAGCAGTTACATCGGCAACACCGGGGAGCTGTTTTTT
-	TRBV10-3	TRBJ1-1	-	CASGPREVGTEAFF	TGTGCCAGTGGCCCGCGAGAAGTAGGCACTGAAGCTTTCTTT
-	TRBV11-1	TRBJ2-5	-	CASSLGWNQEAQYF	TGTGCCAGCAGCTTAGGTTGGAACCAAGAGGCCCAGTACTTC
TRBD2	TRBV11-3	TRBJ2-1	-	CASSPAAGESLNEQFF	TGTGCCAGCAGCCCCGCGGCGGGAGAATCCCTCAATGAGCAGTTTTTC
TRBD1	TRBV14	TRBJ2-7	-	CASSQPRQGAFYEQYF	TGTGCCAGCAGCCAACCTAGACAGGGGGCTTTCTACGAGCAGTACTTC
-	TRBV29-1	TRBJ2-1	few	CSVRVKTYNEQFF	TGCAGCGTCCGGGTCAAAACCTACAATGAGCAGTTCTTC